This TCR beta chain comes out of a study of blood T cell repertoires in COVID-19. Study at large: There were acute and convalescent COVID-19 samples, and they came from the United States, Italy and Spain. Sources were T cells, B-cell-depleted T cells, or PBMCs; the material itself was cDNA or gDNA.

The repertoire was sequenced with immunoSEQ multiplex PCR; TCRdb's copy has only in-frame clones and lacks some. The sample lists around 300,000 clones; 80% to 90% were seen once. Germline CDR1 LGHDT, CDR2 YNNKEL (reference sequence). Trimming left V 1 base short and J 3 bases short, with 9 bases between. There are 15 residues in the CDR3. Recruitment covered under 25 US areas and drew participants whose ages spanned roughly 18 to 95 years. Participants' own reports of clinical history determined their cohort assignment. Sequenced: PBMCs or T cells enriched from blood (not recorded which). This clonotype was sampled from a man in his thirties or forties who had recovered from COVID-19. The chain employs TRBV3-1 (or the pseudogene TRBV3-2) and TRBJ2-2; D is possibly TRBD2 (6 bases). CDR3 in DNA: TGTGCCAGCAGCCAAGCGGGGGTTCACACCGGGGAGCTGTTTTTT. Translation: CASSQAGVHTGELFF.